Presented here are 32 T cell receptor beta chains from one specimen sequenced in a study of blood T cell repertoires in COVID-19. Profiled with immunoSEQ multiplex PCR; TCRdb holds only in-frame clones, not every one. The sample yields 40,000 to 55,000 clones, about 89% seen once. The sample taken for sequencing was peripheral blood. These receptors originate from a human donor in a cohort sampled during active COVID-19.

Details on this clone: The germline gene is not matched at one end of the junction; a read error may be the cause. The chain uses TRBV7-3 and TRBJ2-1; TRBD2 aligns across 13 bases. The CDR3 length is 17 residues. Germline assignment: CDR1 SGHTA and CDR2 FQGTGA. In nucleotides, the CDR3 is TGTGCCAGCAGCTCGGGACTAGCGGGGAGCTCCTACAATGAGCAGCTCTTC. Its translation: CASSSGLAGSSYNEQLF.

The rearrangement uses TRBV7-9 and TRBJ1-4, with 7 bases identical to TRBD1. The germline gives CDR1 SEHNR, CDR2 FQNEAQ (reference sequence). This CDR3 is 14 amino acids long. Germline trimming cut 5 bases from V and 1 base from J; bases unmatched to any gene: 1. In DNA, the CDR3 is TGTGCCAGCAGCCGGGACAGAACTAATGAAAAACTGTTTTTT. Translated: CASSRDRTNEKLFF.

The chain uses TRBV18 and TRBJ1-1, with 9 bases aligning to TRBD1. The ends lost 2 bases at V and 0 bases at J; junction bases unmatched: 4. The CDR3 runs 16 residues. Germline CDR1 reads KGHSH; CDR2 reads LQKENI. As DNA, the CDR3 is TGTGCCAGCTCACCATCCTGGACAGGGGTGAACACTGAAGCTTTCTTT. Amino acids: CASSPSWTGVNTEAFF.

This clone has just a few counts. The chain recombines TRBV19 with TRBJ1-5; TRBD1 might be the D (5 bases). The CDR3 is 15 amino acids. Trimming shortened V by 5 bases and J by 0 bases, and 11 bases separated the two germline ends. Germline V gene sequence: CDR1 LNHDA, CDR2 SQIVND (reference sequence). The CDR3 nucleotides are TGTGCCAGTAGTGCTGGGCAGGGTAGCAATCAGCCCCAGCATTTT. Translated: CASSAGQGSNQPQHF.

The rearrangement uses TRBV19 and TRBJ1-2; maybe TRBD1 (5 bases). V was trimmed by 5 bases and J by 8 bases, leaving 18 bases between them. In germline, CDR1 is LNHDA, CDR2 SQIVND (reference sequence). The CDR3 consists of 14 residues. The CDR3 region has the DNA TGTGCCAGTAGTGTAACTCCAATGGGGCTCGGCTACACCTTC. Its translation: CASSVTPMGLGYTF.

V gene TRBV19 combines with J gene TRBJ1-1, with a tentative D call TRBD1 (5 bases). CDR3 length: 12 residues. Trimming removed 4 bases from V and 4 bases from J, with 7 bases in between. The germline gives CDR1 LNHDA, CDR2 SQIVND (reference sequence). CDR3: CASSRGVTEAFF. The CDR3 DNA reads TGTGCCAGTAGTAGGGGGGTCACTGAAGCTTTCTTT.

The gene calls are TRBV5-1 and TRBJ1-1; maybe TRBD1 (5 bases). Trimming removed 4 bases at V and 3 bases at J, with 13 bases between. The CDR3 sequence is 14 residues long. Germline CDR1 and CDR2: SGHRS and YFSETQ. The CDR3 sequence: CASSPGTLDTEAFF. For the CDR3, the DNA is TGCGCCAGCAGCCCCGGGACTTTGGACACTGAAGCTTTCTTT.

The genes are TRBV6-6 and TRBJ1-5, with D unresolved. Trimming left V 10 bases short and J 7 bases short, with 23 bases between. There are 15 residues in the CDR3. Germline V lookup: CDR1 MNHNY, CDR2 SVGAGI (reference sequence). The CDR3 region is CATMLVRLPWQPQHF. The CDR3 nucleotides read TGTGCCACCATGCTGGTCCGTCTACCCTGGCAGCCCCAGCATTTT.

The gene calls are TRBV5-3 and TRBJ2-1; 11 bases are a match to TRBD2. TRBV5-3 is designated an ORF whose function remains uncertain. With 4 bases clipped from V and 8 bases from J, the junction kept 11 bases outside the gene matches. The CDR3 has 16 residues. The CDR3 DNA reads TGTGCCAGAAGCCCACGTTTGACTAGCGGGGTCTATGAGCAGTTCTTC. Its protein is CARSPRLTSGVYEQFF.

This CDR3 is CAWDPTGADGYTF. In DNA, the CDR3 is TGTGCCTGGGACCCCACAGGGGCAGATGGCTACACCTTC. The chain employs TRBV30 and TRBJ1-2; 7 bases fit TRBD1. V dropped 5 bases and J dropped 6; count of bases not matched to a gene: 9. The CDR3 runs 13 residues. Germline V gene data show CDR1 as GTSNPN and CDR2 as SVGIG (reference sequence). Full variable domain (remainder filled in from reference TRBV30 and TRBJ1-2): SQTIHQWPATLVQPVGSPLSLECTVEGTSNPNLYWYRQAAGRGLQLLFYSVGIGQISSEVPQNLSASRPQDRQFILSSKKLLLSDSGFYLCAWDPTGADGYTFGSGTRLTVV.

In this sample, this clone turned up once. This chain connects TRBV6-1 to TRBJ1-2; D possibly corresponds to TRBD1 (5 bases). Trimming cost V 3 bases and J 0 bases, with 8 bases left between them. This CDR3 region has 14 residues. Germline V CDR1 and CDR2: MNHNS, SASEGT. The CDR3 nucleotides are TGTGCCAGCAGTGAGACAGACACTAACTATGGCTACACCTTC. This codes for CASSETDTNYGYTF.

The CDR3 sequence is CATSREGGGGRAFNEQFF. CDR3 in DNA: TGTGCCACCAGCAGAGAGGGAGGAGGCGGGAGGGCCTTCAATGAGCAGTTCTTC. The V gene is TRBV15, the J gene TRBJ2-1; 9 bases match TRBD2. Looked up from germline, CDR1 is LNHNV and CDR2 is YYDKDF (reference sequence). The CDR3 loop spans 18 amino acids. V lost 0 bases to trimming and J lost 6 bases; unmatched junction nucleotides: 12.

The rearrangement joins TRBV7-8 to TRBJ1-5; no definite D call. The V gene's germline CDR1 is SGHVS and CDR2 FQNEAQ. With 5 bases removed from V and 4 bases from J, the gap between germline ends came to 12 bases. The CDR3 is made up of 14 amino acids. The CDR3 reads CASSPSLGNQPQHF. As DNA, the CDR3 is TGTGCCAGCAGCCCAAGCCTAGGAAATCAGCCCCAGCATTTT.

The chain combines TRBV28 with TRBJ2-7; D possibly corresponds to TRBD2 (5 bases). The V gene lost 4 bases and the J gene lost 6 bases, with 22 bases spanning the gap. The germline V gene encodes CDR1 MDHEN and CDR2 SYDVKM. The CDR3 is 16 residues long. The chain's CDR3 is CASSSGYSARSSEQYF. CDR3 nucleotides: TGTGCCAGCAGTTCGGGGTACAGTGCCAGGTCTTCCGAGCAGTACTTC.

V and J are TRBV28 and TRBJ1-4; 7 nucleotides match TRBD1. Unmatched junction bases numbered 14, after V lost 9 bases and J lost 7 bases. This CDR3 is 15 amino acids long. The germline gives CDR1 MDHEN, CDR2 SYDVKM. For the CDR3, the DNA is TGTGCCAGTCTGCCCACAGGGGAAGTTGGTGAAAAACTGTTTTTT. It codes for CASLPTGEVGEKLFF.

The gene calls are TRBV6-5 and TRBJ2-7; TRBD2 matches 7 bases. This CDR3 contains 15 residues. The V segment lost 2 bases and the J segment 3 bases; nucleotides outside the gene matches: 7. Germline V lookup: CDR1 MNHEY, CDR2 SVGAGI. CDR3 coding DNA: TGTGCCAGCAGTTACAGGCGGGAGACGGGCTACGAGCAGTACTTC. Protein product: CASSYRRETGYEQYF.

The chain couples TRBV12-5 to TRBJ2-3; TRBD1 matches at 7 bases. The CDR3 runs to 17 residues. Germline-derived CDR1 and CDR2 are LGHNT and FRNRAP. V lost 5 bases to trimming and J lost 5 bases; unmatched junction nucleotides: 16. This CDR3 is CASGPGLGRGLVDTQYF. In nucleotides, the CDR3 is TGTGCTAGTGGTCCAGGTCTGGGCAGGGGGTTAGTAGATACGCAGTATTTT.

The chain joins TRBV29-1 to TRBJ2-7; 7 nucleotides line up with TRBD1. The CDR3 extends over 13 amino acids. Germline V gene lookup returns CDR1 SQVTM and CDR2 ANQGSEA. Trimming removed 5 bases from V and 0 bases from J; junction bases left unmatched: 4. The CDR3 spells CSVRDSLSYEQYF. DNA for the CDR3: TGCAGCGTTCGGGACAGTCTCTCCTACGAGCAGTACTTC.

The chain links TRBV7-8 to TRBJ1-1, with TRBD1 identical over 7 bases. The V gene's germline CDR1 is SGHVS and CDR2 FQNEAQ. V lost 1 base, J lost 1 base, and 3 bases stayed unmatched. The CDR3 is made up of 15 amino acids. The DNA for the CDR3 is TGTGCCAGCAGCTTAGTTACAGGGGCGAACACTGAAGCTTTCTTT. It specifies CASSLVTGANTEAFF.

This clone appeared a few times. This sequence joins TRBV4-2 and TRBJ2-7, with D maybe TRBD1 (5 bases). The V end lost 0 bases, the J end lost 5 bases, and 17 bases lay between the germline ends. Germline-derived CDR1 and CDR2 are LGHNA and YNFKEQ. This CDR3 spans 16 amino acids. DNA for the CDR3: TGTGCCAGCAGCCAAGATAGGATAGTAGCAGGGAACGAGCAGTACTTC. This codes for CASSQDRIVAGNEQYF.

In nucleotides, the CDR3 is TGTGCCAGCAGCCGAGAATACACAGGGTTCCAGCCCCAGCATTTT. This translates into CASSREYTGFQPQHF. The chain links TRBV5-5 to TRBJ1-5; TRBD1 is a possible D gene (6 bases). This CDR3 is 15 amino acids long. CDR1 SGHKS and CDR2 YYEKEE come from the germline V gene (reference sequence). Trimming stripped 4 bases from V and 7 bases from J, with 18 bases between. The full variable domain, rest sourced from reference TRBV5-5 and TRBJ1-5, is DAGVTQSPTHLIKTRGQQVTLRCSPISGHKSVSWYQQVLGQGPQFIFQYYEKEERGRGNFPDRFSARQFPNYSSELNVNALLLGDSALYLCASSREYTGFQPQHFGDGTRLSIL.

The chain uses TRBV11-2 and TRBJ2-1; 14 bases agree with TRBD2. The J segment lost 2 bases and the V segment lost 2 bases, leaving 5 bases of the junction unmatched. This CDR3 has 18 residues. Germline lookup yields CDR1 SGHAT and CDR2 FQNNGV. For the CDR3, the DNA is TGTGCCAGCAGCTTATCCCGACTAGCGGGAGGGCCCTACAATGAGCAGTTCTTC. Translated: CASSLSRLAGGPYNEQFF. Variable domain in full (rest from reference TRBV11-2 and TRBJ2-1): EAGVAQSPRYKIIEKRQSVAFWCNPISGHATLYWYQQILGQGPKLLIQFQNNGVVDDSQLPKDRFSAERLKGVDSTLKIQPAKLEDSAVYLCASSLSRLAGGPYNEQFFGPGTRLTVL.

The rearrangement joins TRBV28 to TRBJ2-7; TRBD1 is a possible D gene (5 bases). CDR3 size: 13 residues. CDR1 and CDR2 (germline): MDHEN, SYDVKM. V was shortened by 3 bases and J by 1 base, with 7 bases between the two germline ends. As DNA, the CDR3 is TGTGCCAGCAGTTTTGGGGCGTCCTACGAGCAGTACTTC. This sequence encodes CASSFGASYEQYF.

This chain uses TRBV5-4 with TRBJ2-5, with a possible D match to TRBD1 (5 bases). This CDR3 is built from 14 residues. V lost 0 bases to trimming and J lost 0 bases, with 6 bases between them. CDR1 is SGHNT and CDR2 is YYREEE in the germline V gene (reference sequence). DNA for the CDR3: TGTGCCAGCAGCTTGGCAGGGAACCAAGAGACCCAGTACTTC. It codes for CASSLAGNQETQYF.

The chain links TRBV9 to TRBJ2-7; 12 nucleotides line up with TRBD1. The J segment lost 0 bases and the V segment lost 4 bases, leaving 17 bases of the junction unmatched. There are 20 residues in the CDR3. Per the germline V gene, CDR1 is SGDLS and CDR2 is YYNGEE. The CDR3 DNA reads as TGTGCCAGCAGCCTTTTAGGGACAGGGGGCATTCGCGCGAGCTCCTACGAGCAGTACTTC. This encodes CASSLLGTGGIRASSYEQYF.

This clone turned up a few times. CDR3 in DNA: TGTGCCTGGAGCCGAACAGGGGGCACTGAAGCTTTCTTT. Amino acid sequence: CAWSRTGGTEAFF. The rearrangement joins TRBV30 to TRBJ1-1; 8 bases match TRBD1. CDR3 length: 13 residues. Germline CDR1 is GTSNPN and CDR2 is SVGIG (reference sequence). The V segment lost 3 bases and the J segment 4 bases; nucleotides outside the gene matches: 4.

The gene calls are TRBV4-2 and TRBJ2-1, with D possibly matching TRBD1 (5 bases). Trimming pared 4 bases from V and 5 bases from J, leaving 15 bases between. The germline gives CDR1 LGHNA, CDR2 YNFKEQ. The CDR3 runs to 15 residues. CDR3 in amino acids: CASSLYQGRDNEQFF. CDR3 nucleotide sequence: TGTGCCAGCAGCCTGTACCAGGGTAGGGACAATGAGCAGTTCTTC.

The rearrangement links TRBV19 to TRBJ2-2; weak D call: TRBD2 (6 bases). Trimming took 5 bases from V and 14 from J, leaving 21 bases between them. Germline V lookup: CDR1 LNHDA, CDR2 SQIVND (reference sequence). This CDR3 is 14 amino acids long. Written as DNA, the CDR3 is TGTGCCAGTAGTGAACGGAGGGCCCATAGGGGCCTGTTTTTT. This translates into CASSERRAHRGLFF.

The J gene is TRBJ1-1, the V gene TRBV12-5, with D unclear. V lost 1 base and J lost 1, with 10 bases in between. The CDR3 totals 15 residues. Germline CDR1 reads LGHNT; CDR2 reads FRNRAP. CDR3 DNA sequence: TGTGCTAGTGGTTTGGGTAAGGCGGGGAACACTGAAGCTTTCTTT. Translation gives CASGLGKAGNTEAFF. The variable domain in full, with the rest retrieved from reference TRBV12-5 and TRBJ1-1, is DARVTQTPRHKVTEMGQEVTMRCQPILGHNTVFWYRQTMMQGLELLAYFRNRAPLDDSGMPKDRFSAEMPDATLATLKIQPSEPRDSAVYFCASGLGKAGNTEAFFGQGTRLTVV.

The chain joins TRBV18 to TRBJ2-4; 10 nucleotides line up with TRBD2. Germline V gene data show CDR1 as KGHSH and CDR2 as LQKENI. The CDR3 extends over 17 amino acids. V trimming: 1 base; J trimming: 2 bases; junction bases outside the gene matches: 5. CDR3 in DNA: TGTGCCAGCTCACCACTGGGACTAGCGCAATCCAAAAACATTCAGTACTTC. Protein: CASSPLGLAQSKNIQYF.

J is TRBJ1-2 and V is TRBV7-9; TRBD1 matches 8 bases. From germline, CDR1 is SEHNR and CDR2 FQNEAQ (reference sequence). The CDR3 totals 16 residues. J lost 3 bases, V lost 1 base, and 7 bases had no gene match. The CDR3 region has the DNA TGTGCCAGCAGCTTAGAGAGGACAGGGAGAGACTATGGCTACACCTTC. Its translation: CASSLERTGRDYGYTF.

J is TRBJ1-3 and V is TRBV30; TRBD1 aligns across 7 bases. The CDR3 runs to 15 residues. The V segment lost 4 bases and the J segment 8 bases; nucleotides outside the gene matches: 14. CDR1 and CDR2 (germline): GTSNPN, SVGIG (reference sequence). The CDR3 reads CAWTVRGGGMYTIYF. CDR3 sequence (DNA): TGTGCCTGGACGGTTAGAGGGGGCGGGATGTACACCATATATTTT. The full variable domain, in which reference TRBV30 and TRBJ1-3 provide the parts outside the CDR3, is SQTIHQWPATLVQPVGSPLSLECTVEGTSNPNLYWYRQAAGRGLQLLFYSVGIGQISSEVPQNLSASRPQDRQFILSSKKLLLSDSGFYLCAWTVRGGGMYTIYFGEGSWLTVV.